The 10 T cell receptor beta chains below all came from one sample that was sequenced in a study of blood T cell repertoires in COVID-19. Using immunoSEQ multiplex PCR, the repertoire was profiled, and TCRdb retains in-frame clones only, with some absent. In the table there are some 150,000 clones, 80% to 90% of which are singletons. Material for sequencing was peripheral blood. The receptors stem from a woman aged 55-70 years with acute or convalescent COVID-19.

The chain links TRBV7-9 to TRBJ2-2, with D unresolved. Germline loops: CDR1 SEHNR, CDR2 FQNEAQ (reference sequence). Trimming removed 1 base from V and 6 bases from J, with 9 bases in between. The CDR3 covers 14 residues. CDR3: CASSLELSAGELFF. DNA of the CDR3: TGTGCCAGCAGCTTAGAATTATCGGCCGGGGAGCTGTTTTTT.

The chain has TRBV5-1 and TRBJ2-1, with 11 bases fitting TRBD2. This CDR3 spans 15 amino acids. V lost 4 bases to trimming and J lost 4 bases; unmatched junction nucleotides: 4. Germline V gene lookup returns CDR1 SGHRS and CDR2 YFSETQ. CDR3 nucleotide sequence: TGCGCCAGCAGCATCTCTAGCGGGGGGTACAATGAGCAGTTCTTC. Protein product: CASSISSGGYNEQFF.

V is TRBV4-3 and J is TRBJ2-3; D may be TRBD2 (6 bases). V lost 2 bases and J 5 bases, leaving 17 bases between the germline ends. CDR3 length: 16 residues. Germline CDR1 and CDR2: LGHNA and YSLEER. The CDR3 DNA reads TGCGCCAGCAGCCAAACCGGGACTTTCTCTATAGATACGCAGTATTTT. As protein: CASSQTGTFSIDTQYF.

The chain uses TRBV10-3 and TRBJ2-1; a possible D gene is TRBD1 (7 bases). Germline V gene lookup returns CDR1 ENHRY and CDR2 SYGVKD. The CDR3 contains 14 residues. Deletions cut 4 bases from V and 8 bases from J, with 15 bases between. The CDR3 region has the DNA TGTGCCATCAGTGGGGGGGCGGACAGGCATGAGCAGTTCTTC. Encoded protein: CAISGGADRHEQFF.

The chain couples TRBV7-9 to TRBJ1-2; no clear D gene. Germline loops: CDR1 SEHNR, CDR2 FQNEAQ (reference sequence). Trimming left V 5 bases short and J 8 bases short, with 15 bases between. This CDR3 spans 13 amino acids. CDR3 DNA: TGTGCCAGCAGCCGCACAGACACGTCGGGCTACACCTTC. It codes for CASSRTDTSGYTF.

The gene calls are TRBV5-1 and TRBJ1-3; D unresolved. Germline CDR1 is SGHRS and CDR2 is YFSETQ. V was shortened by 0 bases and J by 3 bases, with 7 bases between the two germline ends. The CDR3 consists of 14 residues. For the CDR3, the DNA is TGCGCCAGCAGCTTGGACAGCCATGGAAACACCATATATTTT. Protein sequence: CASSLDSHGNTIYF. The full variable domain, its missing parts supplied by reference TRBV5-1 and TRBJ1-3, is KAGVTQTPRYLIKTRGQQVTLSCSPISGHRSVSWYQQTPGQGLQFLFEYFSETQRNKGNFPGRFSGRQFSNSRSEMNVSTLELGDSALYLCASSLDSHGNTIYFGEGSWLTVV.

V and J are TRBV27 and TRBJ2-1, with D perhaps matching TRBD2 (7 bases). V was cut by 5 bases and J by 4 bases, with 18 bases left in between. The CDR3 is 16 residues long. CDR1 and CDR2 from the germline V gene are MNHEY and SMNVEV (reference sequence). CDR3 in DNA: TGTGCCAGCAGTCCCCCGGTCGGGGGGCCGTACAATGAGCAGTTCTTC. Its translation is CASSPPVGGPYNEQFF.

In this sample, this clone turned up a few times. Here the CDR3 reads CASSLTGTGLTDTQYF. For the CDR3, the DNA is TGTGCCAGCAGCTTGACAGGGACGGGGTTGACAGATACGCAGTATTTT. The V gene is TRBV7-2, the J gene TRBJ2-3; TRBD1 aligns across 7 bases. This CDR3 spans 16 amino acids. J was trimmed by 3 bases and V by 3 bases; bases with no gene match: 9. The germline gives CDR1 SGHTA, CDR2 FQGNSA. Supplemented by reference TRBV7-2 and TRBJ2-3, the full variable domain reads GAGVSQSPSNKVTEKGKDVELRCDPISGHTALYWYRQSLGQGLEFLIYFQGNSAPDKSGLPSDRFSAERTGGSVSTLTIQRTQQEDSAVYLCASSLTGTGLTDTQYFGPGTRLTVL.

This clone was seen a few times. The gene calls are TRBV24-1 and TRBJ2-2; TRBD1 matches 7 bases. The germline gives CDR1 KGHDR, CDR2 SFDVKD. Trimming cost V 4 bases and J 7 bases; bases outside gene matches: 8. The CDR3 consists of 15 residues. The CDR3 is CATSDAGQAIGELFF. DNA of the CDR3: TGTGCCACCAGTGACGCAGGACAGGCCATCGGGGAGCTGTTTTTT.

This clone has a handful of counts. J is TRBJ2-1 and V is TRBV5-4, with D possibly TRBD1 on 5 matching bases. Trimming shortened V by 4 bases and J by 5 bases, and 16 bases separated the two germline ends. Germline CDR1 and CDR2: SGHNT and YYREEE (reference sequence). CDR3 length equals 15 residues. CDR3 loop: CASSPLGEKNNEQFF. In nucleotides, the CDR3 is TGTGCCAGCAGCCCGCTAGGGGAAAAGAACAATGAGCAGTTCTTC.